A selection of T cell receptor beta chains follows, all from one sample in a study of T cell responses to AZD1222 COVID-19 vaccine. Clones were read by immunoSEQ multiplex PCR, and TCRdb kept only the in-frame ones, dropping some. The table records tens of thousands of clones, roughly 80% of them present only once. The sequenced sample was peripheral blood, obtained on day 0 of AZD1222 vaccination. The receptors shown here come from an adult in good health. Both conserved end residues are part of each CDR3. A D gene is named only where the DNA matches it firmly. The size entry is marked missing in some rows and otherwise reads once, few, many or a size class.

TRBD1	once	TRBV4-2	TRBJ1-4	TGTGCCAGCAGCCTCCAACAGGGGGCGCCGGAAAAACTGTTTTTT	CASSLQQGAPEKLFF
TRBD1	once	TRBV20-1	TRBJ2-2	TGCAGTGCTAGTACAGGGGGTCTGACCGGGGAGCTGTTTTTT	CSASTGGLTGELFF
TRBD1	.	TRBV28	TRBJ1-1	TGTGCCAGCAGTCGACAGACAGGGGGGAACACTGAAGCTTTCTTT	CASSRQTGGNTEAFF
TRBD2	.	TRBV9	TRBJ2-5	TGTGCCAGCAGCGTAAGCGGGGCGGGGGAGACCCAGTACTTC	CASSVSGAGETQYF
.	few	TRBV11-2	TRBJ1-1	TGTGCCAGCAGCCAGACAGAAAGCACTGAAGCTTTCTTT	CASSQTESTEAFF
.	.	TRBV15	TRBJ1-5	TGTGCCACCGGGAACCCCCTGGGTCAGCCCCAGCATTTT	CATGNPLGQPQHF
TRBD1	.	TRBV28	TRBJ1-1	TGTGCCAGCAGTTTGGGGAAGGGGGCTAGTTACACTGAAGCTTTCTTT	CASSLGKGASYTEAFF
.	.	TRBV18	TRBJ1-5	TGTGCCAGCTCACCACGGGGGTCTCTTGATCAGCCCCAGCATTTT	CASSPRGSLDQPQHF
.	medium-sized	TRBV2	TRBJ1-1	TGTGCCAGCAGTGTAGGGGAAGCTTTCTTT	CASSVGEAFF
.	.	TRBV6-6	TRBJ2-6	TGTGCCACTTCCCAGGGGGGGAGTGGGGCCAACGTCCTGACTTTC	CATSQGGSGANVLTF
.	once	TRBV7-2	TRBJ2-7	TGTGCCAGCAGCCCCCCGGATCTCTACGAGCAGTACTTC	CASSPPDLYEQYF
TRBD2	.	TRBV14	TRBJ2-1	TGTGCCAGCAGCCAAGATTTATTAGCGGGAGTTGATGAGCAGTTCTTC	CASSQDLLAGVDEQFF
TRBD1	.	TRBV28	TRBJ2-7	TGTGCCAGCAGCTCCGGGACAGGGGCCAACGAGCAGTACTTC	CASSSGTGANEQYF
TRBD1	once	TRBV10-2	TRBJ1-1	TGCGCCAGCAGTGAGGGGACAGCGAACACTGAAGCTTTCTTT	CASSEGTANTEAFF
.	.	TRBV12-3/TRBV12-4	TRBJ2-5	TGTGCCAGCACCACTACGACGGGCGAGACCCAGTACTTC	CASTTTTGETQYF
TRBD1	.	TRBV5-1	TRBJ2-7	TGCGCCAGCAGCTTGGAGCCAGGGGGAAACAACGAGCAGTACTTC	CASSLEPGGNNEQYF
.	.	TRBV7-9	TRBJ1-4	TGTGCCAGCAGCTTCGGACAGACTCTAACTAATGAAAAACTGTTTTTT	CASSFGQTLTNEKLFF
.	.	TRBV7-2	TRBJ1-3	TGTGCCAGCACCCTTACCCGGGGAGGAAACACCATATATTTT	CASTLTRGGNTIYF
TRBD1	once	TRBV18	TRBJ2-7	TGTGCCAGCTCACCGCCGGGACAGGGGATAAGCGACGAGCAGTACTTC	CASSPPGQGISDEQYF
.	.	TRBV28	TRBJ2-4	TGTGCCAGCAGTCTATCTCAATCGGCCAAAAACATTCAGTACTTC	CASSLSQSAKNIQYF
.	.	TRBV19	TRBJ1-2	TGTGCCAGTAGCCAATTCACCGGGACACCCAAAAGCGGTGGCTACACCTTC	CASSQFTGTPKSGGYTF
.	.	TRBV29-1	TRBJ1-2	TGCAGCGTTGAAGACAGGGAGTATGGCTACACCTTC	CSVEDREYGYTF
.	.	TRBV5-1	TRBJ2-3	TGCGCCAGCAGCTTGGCGAATCCCGGGGATACGCAGTATTTT	CASSLANPGDTQYF
.	.	TRBV7-8	TRBJ1-5	TGTGCCAGCAGCACTCGGGCAGGGGAGTACAATCAGCCCCAGCATTTT	CASSTRAGEYNQPQHF
.	.	TRBV6-4	TRBJ2-3	TGTGCCAGCAGCCCCCCCGGATCCCCAGATACGCAGTATTTT	CASSPPGSPDTQYF
TRBD1	.	TRBV28	TRBJ1-2	TGTGCCAGCAGTCAGGGGGCCCATGGCTACACCTTC	CASSQGAHGYTF
TRBD1	.	TRBV18	TRBJ2-1	TGTGCCAGCTCACGGGACAGGGATAGATTCGATGAGCAGTTCTTC	CASSRDRDRFDEQFF
TRBD2	few	TRBV7-2	TRBJ2-7	TGTGCCAGCAGCTTAAAAGCGGGAGGGTTGAACGAGCAGTACTTC	CASSLKAGGLNEQYF
.	.	TRBV10-3	TRBJ2-5	TGTGCCATCAGTTCCAGGGGACAAGAGACCCAGTACTTC	CAISSRGQETQYF